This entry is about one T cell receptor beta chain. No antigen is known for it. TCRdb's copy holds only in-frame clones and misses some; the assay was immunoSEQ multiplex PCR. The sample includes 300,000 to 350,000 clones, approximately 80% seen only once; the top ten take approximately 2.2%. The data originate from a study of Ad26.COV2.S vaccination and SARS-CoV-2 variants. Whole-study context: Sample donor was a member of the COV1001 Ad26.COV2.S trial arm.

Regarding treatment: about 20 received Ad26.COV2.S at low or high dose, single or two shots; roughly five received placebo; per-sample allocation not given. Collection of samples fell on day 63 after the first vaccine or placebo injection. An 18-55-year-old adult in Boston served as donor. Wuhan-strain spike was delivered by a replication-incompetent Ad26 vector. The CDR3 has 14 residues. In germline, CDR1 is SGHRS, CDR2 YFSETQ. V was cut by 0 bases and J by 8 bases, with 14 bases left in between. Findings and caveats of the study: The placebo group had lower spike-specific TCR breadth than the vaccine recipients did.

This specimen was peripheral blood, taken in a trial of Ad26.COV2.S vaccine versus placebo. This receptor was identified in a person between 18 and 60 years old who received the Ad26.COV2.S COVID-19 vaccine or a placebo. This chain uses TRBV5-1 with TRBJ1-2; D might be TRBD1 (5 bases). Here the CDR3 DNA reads TGCGCCAGCAGCTTGGCCGGGGGTCCCCGGGGCTACACCTTC. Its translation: CASSLAGGPRGYTF.